The 16 T cell receptor beta chains presented below share a single source sample, sequenced in a study of T cells in Graves' hyperthyroidism and ophthalmopathy. Amplified TCR beta CDR3 regions came from RNA transcripts. A first-round RT-PCR of the TCR CDR3 used the HTBI primer set. TCRdb re-called the multiplex PCR reads with MiXCR, one entry per CDR3 protein. Among fewer than 650,000 distinct CDR3 sequences listed, approximately 14% were seen once. Sequenced: blood. These receptors all stem from a woman aged 40 to 50 with Graves' ophthalmopathy.

The table lists this clonotype with many counts. The chain carries TRBV11-2 and TRBJ2-2, with TRBD2 matching over 8 bases. Trimming at V came to 4 bases and at J to 4 bases, leaving 8 bases not matched to a gene. CDR1 is SGHAT, CDR2 FQNNGV, per germline. The CDR3 covers 16 residues. The CDR3 sequence is CASSSRTSRATGELFF. The CDR3 DNA is TGTGCCAGCAGCTCACGGACTAGCCGTGCCACCGGGGAGCTGTTTTTT.

This clonotype was observed a handful of times. The CDR3 DNA is TGTGCCAGCAGTACATCTACGGGGTATCAGCCCCAGCATTTT. Translated, it gives CASSTSTGYQPQHF. V gene TRBV27 combines with J gene TRBJ1-5; D gene uncertain. Germline lookup yields CDR1 MNHEY and CDR2 SMNVEV (reference sequence). The CDR3 is 14 amino acids. Trimming took off 5 bases at V and 5 bases at J, with 13 bases between the two ends.

Many counts were recorded for this clonotype. The chain carries TRBV20-1 and TRBJ1-1; possibly TRBD1 for D (6 bases). Germline-derived CDR1 and CDR2 are DFQATT and SNEGSKA (reference sequence). V lost 6 bases and J lost 4, with 15 bases in between. The CDR3 runs 13 residues. CDR3 in DNA: TGCAGTGCAGGTGGGGGGGCCGTCACTGAAGCTTTCTTT. It encodes CSAGGGAVTEAFF.

V usage is TRBV19 and J usage is TRBJ2-7, with D tentatively TRBD1 (6 bases). V was trimmed by 3 bases and J by 7 bases, leaving 16 bases between them. Germline loops: CDR1 LNHDA, CDR2 SQIVND (reference sequence). The CDR3 runs 14 residues. The CDR3 bases are TGTGCCAGTAGTATGGGGGCTGCTTTGAGTGAGCAGTACTTC. As protein: CASSMGAALSEQYF.

Many counts were recorded for this clonotype. This sequence joins TRBV12-3 or TRBV12-4 and TRBJ1-1; possibly TRBD1 for D (6 bases). Trimming stripped 0 bases from V and 5 bases from J, with 10 bases between. This CDR3 has 14 amino acids. The CDR3 reads CASSLAQGQTEAFF. CDR3 DNA sequence: TGTGCCAGCAGTTTAGCGCAGGGGCAAACTGAAGCTTTCTTT.

This chain uses TRBV12-3 or TRBV12-4 with TRBJ1-5, with 7 nucleotides matching TRBD1. This CDR3 is 13 amino acids long. V shed 6 bases, J shed 7 bases, and the junction held 6 bases outside the gene matches. In nucleotides, the CDR3 is TGTGCCAGCAGGGGAGAGGGGGCGCAGCCCCAGCATTTT. Translated: CASRGEGAQPQHF.

This clonotype was picked up many times. The chain couples TRBV20-1 to TRBJ2-7, with TRBD2 matching 10 bases. V was clipped by 0 bases and J by 4 bases; unmatched bases: 12. CDR3 length: 17 residues. CDR1 DFQATT and CDR2 SNEGSKA come from the germline V gene (reference sequence). The DNA of the CDR3 is TGCAGTGCTAGAGATGGAAGGGCTAGCGGGAGTATATACGAGCAGTACTTC. It encodes CSARDGRASGSIYEQYF.

This chain links TRBV11-2 with TRBJ2-7; no clear D. Germline CDR1 SGHAT, CDR2 FQNNGV. The ends were cut back, 0 bases at V and 0 bases at J, with 18 bases in the middle. The CDR3 has 18 residues. The CDR3 bases are TGTGCCAGCAGCTTAGACGGGCTTCGGCTTCTTATCTCCTACGAGCAGTACTTC. It codes for CASSLDGLRLLISYEQYF.

This clonotype has at least ten counts. V is TRBV4-3 and J is TRBJ2-7; 7 bases are shared with TRBD1. CDR1 and CDR2 (germline): LGHNA, YSLEER. This CDR3 has 15 amino acids. V trimming: 0 bases; J trimming: 5 bases; junction bases outside the gene matches: 7. CDR3 loop: CASSQDGTQGDEQYF. CDR3 nucleotides: TGCGCCAGCAGCCAAGATGGGACCCAGGGGGACGAGCAGTACTTC.

This clonotype was counted many times. The chain has TRBV20-1 and TRBJ1-2; no definite D call. There are 12 residues in the CDR3. Trimming stripped 3 bases from V and 5 bases from J, with 10 bases between. Germline values: CDR1 DFQATT, CDR2 SNEGSKA (reference sequence). CDR3 nucleotides: TGCAGTGCTAGCCCCGCAGGATATGGCTACACCTTC. Translated, it gives CSASPAGYGYTF.

This clonotype was observed many times. This chain uses TRBV28 with TRBJ1-1, with a weak D call TRBD1 (5 bases). CDR1 and CDR2 (germline): MDHEN, SYDVKM. The CDR3 loop spans 13 amino acids. Trimming removed 6 bases at V and 7 bases at J, with 15 bases between. The DNA for the CDR3 is TGTGCCAGCAGCCTTATCTGGACAAATGAAGCTTTCTTT. Its translation: CASSLIWTNEAFF.

On this clonotype: A read error may explain this, as a much larger clone is one base away. No conserved phenylalanine or tryptophan ends this CDR3, so it is likely a read error. The chain carries TRBV12-3 or TRBV12-4 and TRBJ2-2; 8 nucleotides match TRBD1. Trimming at V came to 3 bases and at J to 8 bases, leaving 2 bases not matched to a gene. This CDR3 has 13 amino acids. The CDR3 DNA follows: TGTGCCAGCAGTTTGGACAGGGTTGGGGAGCTGTTTCTT. It encodes CASSLDRVGELFL.

This clonotype was detected many times. The J gene is TRBJ2-7, the V gene TRBV19; the D gene is possibly TRBD2 (6 bases). Germline V gives CDR1 LNHDA, CDR2 SQIVND (reference sequence). V was cut by 7 bases and J by 6 bases, with 19 bases left in between. CDR3 length: 14 amino acids. CDR3 nucleotide sequence: TGTGCCAGTACCCAGACGACTAGACCCAGCGAGCAGTACTTC. Residues: CASTQTTRPSEQYF.

The chain links TRBV18 to TRBJ2-2; perhaps TRBD2 as D (6 bases). The V gene lost 6 bases and the J gene lost 9 bases, with 20 bases spanning the gap. Germline lookup yields CDR1 KGHSH and CDR2 LQKENI. This CDR3 has 15 amino acids. Written as DNA, the CDR3 is TGTGCCAGCTCCCCCAAGGTAGCGGATCCCCGGGAGCTGTTTTTT. Its protein product is CASSPKVADPRELFF.

This clonotype was seen at least ten times. The chain links TRBV12-3 or TRBV12-4 to TRBJ2-4, with D hard to call. The CDR3 covers 13 residues. V was shortened by 8 bases and J by 2 bases, with 10 bases between the two germline ends. The CDR3 DNA is TGTGCCAGCGCGAGGCCAACCAAAAACATTCAGTACTTC. Protein: CASARPTKNIQYF.

This clonotype was recorded a few times. The chain has TRBV19 and TRBJ1-5; D is ambiguous. Looked up from germline, CDR1 is LNHDA and CDR2 is SQIVND (reference sequence). This CDR3 has 13 amino acids. Trimming cost V 4 bases and J 5 bases, with 9 bases left between them. The CDR3 reads CASSTGLDQPQHF. DNA for the CDR3: TGTGCCAGTAGTACAGGTCTCGATCAGCCCCAGCATTTT. Supplemented by reference TRBV19 and TRBJ1-5, the full variable domain reads DGGITQSPKYLFRKEGQNVTLSCEQNLNHDAMYWYRQDPGQGLRLIYYSQIVNDFQKGDIAEGYSVSREKKESFPLTVTSAQKNPTAFYLCASSTGLDQPQHFGDGTRLSIL.